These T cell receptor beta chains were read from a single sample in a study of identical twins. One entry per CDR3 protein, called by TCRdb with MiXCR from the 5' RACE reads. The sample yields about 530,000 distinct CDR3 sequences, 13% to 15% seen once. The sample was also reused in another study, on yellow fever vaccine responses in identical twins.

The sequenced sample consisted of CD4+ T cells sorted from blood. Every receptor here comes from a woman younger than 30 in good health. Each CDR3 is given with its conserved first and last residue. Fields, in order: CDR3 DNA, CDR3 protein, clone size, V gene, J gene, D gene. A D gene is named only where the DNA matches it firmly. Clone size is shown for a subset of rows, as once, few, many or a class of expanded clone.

cdr3_nt: TGTGCCAGCTCACCCCATAGCGGGGGGGCCGACAATGAGCAGTTCTTC; cdr3_aa: CASSPHSGGADNEQFF; clone_size: few; v_call: TRBV18; j_call: TRBJ2-1; d_call: TRBD2
cdr3_nt: TGTGCCAGCAGCCAAATGGGGACGGAGCAGTTCTTC; cdr3_aa: CASSQMGTEQFF; clone_size: NA; v_call: TRBV3-1; j_call: TRBJ2-1; d_call: NA
cdr3_nt: TGTGCCAGCAGCGCTCAGGTTAATGAGCAGTTCTTC; cdr3_aa: CASSAQVNEQFF; clone_size: many; v_call: TRBV12-3/TRBV12-4; j_call: TRBJ2-1; d_call: NA
cdr3_nt: TGTGCCAGCAGCTTATCGGCCAGTCTAGAGACCCAGTACTTC; cdr3_aa: CASSLSASLETQYF; clone_size: few; v_call: TRBV7-2; j_call: TRBJ2-5; d_call: NA
cdr3_nt: TGTGCCAGCAGCCAAGACCCCCTAGCGGGGGGAACGGATACGCAGTATTTT; cdr3_aa: CASSQDPLAGGTDTQYF; clone_size: few; v_call: TRBV4-2; j_call: TRBJ2-3; d_call: TRBD2
cdr3_nt: TGCGCCAGCACCCAGCGGGACGTTCCCACCGGGGAGCTGTTTTTT; cdr3_aa: CASTQRDVPTGELFF; clone_size: NA; v_call: TRBV5-1; j_call: TRBJ2-2; d_call: TRBD2
cdr3_nt: TGTGCCAGCAGTGAAGTCAGGGTTGGAAACACCATATATTTT; cdr3_aa: CASSEVRVGNTIYF; clone_size: few; v_call: TRBV25-1; j_call: TRBJ1-3; d_call: NA
cdr3_nt: TGCGCCAGCAGTGAGATCGGCGGGGGAGTAGCCAAAAACATTCAGTACTTC; cdr3_aa: CASSEIGGGVAKNIQYF; clone_size: NA; v_call: TRBV10-2; j_call: TRBJ2-4; d_call: TRBD2
cdr3_nt: NA; cdr3_aa: CASSVAPGTSGKSLYF; clone_size: few; v_call: TRBV9; j_call: TRBJ2-7; d_call: NA
cdr3_nt: TGTGCCAGCAGTTTTTTGGGCGCGAACACCGGGGAGCTGTTTTTT; cdr3_aa: CASSFLGANTGELFF; clone_size: NA; v_call: TRBV27; j_call: TRBJ2-2; d_call: NA
cdr3_nt: TGTGCCAGCACCCAGGGGTTTCAAGGGGATACGCAGTATTTT; cdr3_aa: CASTQGFQGDTQYF; clone_size: NA; v_call: TRBV2; j_call: TRBJ2-3; d_call: NA
cdr3_nt: TGCGCCAGCAGTGGGTCGCTAGCGAGTGAGACCCAGTACTTC; cdr3_aa: CASSGSLASETQYF; clone_size: few; v_call: TRBV10-1; j_call: TRBJ2-5; d_call: NA
cdr3_nt: TGTGCCAGCAGCTTAGCCCCAAGGACTACACAAGAGACCCAGTACTTC; cdr3_aa: CASSLAPRTTQETQYF; clone_size: NA; v_call: TRBV7-9; j_call: TRBJ2-5; d_call: NA
cdr3_nt: TGTGCCAGTAGTGTGAGGGACAGACACAATGAGCAGTTCTTC; cdr3_aa: CASSVRDRHNEQFF; clone_size: NA; v_call: TRBV19; j_call: TRBJ2-1; d_call: TRBD1
cdr3_nt: TGCAGTGCCCTCCGAGACACCGACACTGAAGCTTTCTTT; cdr3_aa: CSALRDTDTEAFF; clone_size: many; v_call: TRBV20-1; j_call: TRBJ1-1; d_call: NA
cdr3_nt: TGTGCCAGCAGCACCAACAAAATAGCGGGGGGCGGGGACATTCAGTACTTC; cdr3_aa: CASSTNKIAGGGDIQYF; clone_size: once; v_call: TRBV7-2; j_call: TRBJ2-4; d_call: TRBD2